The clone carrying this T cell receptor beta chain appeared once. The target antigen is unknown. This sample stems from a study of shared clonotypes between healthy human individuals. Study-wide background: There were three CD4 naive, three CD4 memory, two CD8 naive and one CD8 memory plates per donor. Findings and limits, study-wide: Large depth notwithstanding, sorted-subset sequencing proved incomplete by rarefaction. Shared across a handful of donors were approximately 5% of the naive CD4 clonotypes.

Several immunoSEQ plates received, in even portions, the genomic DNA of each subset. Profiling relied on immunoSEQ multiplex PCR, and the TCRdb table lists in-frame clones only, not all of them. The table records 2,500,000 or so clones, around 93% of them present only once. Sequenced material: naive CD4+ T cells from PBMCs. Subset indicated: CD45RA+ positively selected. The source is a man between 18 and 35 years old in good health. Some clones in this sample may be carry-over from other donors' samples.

CDR3 in amino acids: CASSPELLGGVSVEQYF. The CDR3 DNA reads as TGTGCCAGCAGCCCAGAATTGCTTGGAGGTGTTTCTGTCGAGCAGTACTTC. V usage is TRBV7-8 and J usage is TRBJ2-7; D is perhaps TRBD2 (5 bases). Trimming removed 5 bases from V and 6 bases from J, with 26 bases in between. The CDR3 has 17 residues. Germline lookup yields CDR1 SGHVS and CDR2 FQNEAQ.